This passage covers 29 T cell receptor beta chains from one sample sequenced in a study of T cell changes during pregnancy in multiple sclerosis. TCRdb's table, derived via immunoSEQ multiplex PCR, lists solely in-frame clones and lacks some. The data show approximately 40,000 clones, 88% seen once. Specimen: CD4+ T cells from peripheral blood mononuclear cells, collected in the first trimester of pregnancy. These receptors originate from a female donor with multiple sclerosis, enrolled in a pregnancy study.

The rearrangement uses TRBV21-1 and TRBJ2-2; whether TRBD1, the table's D call, matches the DNA was not checked. TRBV21-1 is a known pseudogene. The CDR3 runs to 15 residues. CDR3 region: CASSPRQDGTGELFF. DNA for the CDR3: TGTGCCAGCAGCCCACGACAGGATGGCACCGGGGAGCTGTTTTTT.

This chain links TRBV9 with TRBJ1-1; tentatively, D is TRBD1 (5 bases). This CDR3 is 13 amino acids long. The ends were cut back, 1 base at V and 4 bases at J, with 8 bases in the middle. CDR1 and CDR2 from the germline V gene are SGDLS and YYNGEE. The CDR3 DNA reads as TGTGCCAGCAGCGTACAGGGTAGCACTGAAGCTTTCTTT. Its protein product is CASSVQGSTEAFF.

J is TRBJ1-2 and V is TRBV6-5; TRBD1 matches 7 bases. Germline loops: CDR1 MNHEY, CDR2 SVGAGI. The CDR3 loop spans 12 amino acids. Losses at the gene ends were 6 bases for V and 3 bases for J; bases not matched to a gene: 1. The DNA of the CDR3 is TGTGCCAGCAGCGGGACAGACTATGGCTACACCTTC. As protein: CASSGTDYGYTF.

This clone was seen a single time. J is TRBJ1-5 and V is TRBV19, with D perhaps TRBD1 (5 bases). The germline CDR1 and CDR2 sequences are LNHDA and SQIVND (reference sequence). The V gene lost 4 bases and the J gene lost 0 bases, with 16 bases spanning the gap. CDR3 length: 17 amino acids. CDR3 sequence reads: CASSRARAFNSNQPQHF. DNA for the CDR3: TGTGCCAGTAGTAGGGCCAGGGCCTTTAATAGCAATCAGCCCCAGCATTTT. The variable domain in full, completed from reference TRBV19 and TRBJ1-5, reads DGGITQSPKYLFRKEGQNVTLSCEQNLNHDAMYWYRQDPGQGLRLIYYSQIVNDFQKGDIAEGYSVSREKKESFPLTVTSAQKNPTAFYLCASSRARAFNSNQPQHFGDGTRLSIL.

The rearrangement links TRBV6-4 to TRBJ1-1; D gene uncertain. CDR1 MRHNA and CDR2 SNTAGT come from the germline V gene. The CDR3 loop spans 15 amino acids. Trimming took off 7 bases at V and 0 bases at J, with 15 bases between the two ends. Here the CDR3 DNA reads TGTGCCAGCAAGGCAGAGGGTCACTTGAACACTGAAGCTTTCTTT. Amino acid sequence: CASKAEGHLNTEAFF.

The chain is built from TRBV20-1 and TRBJ2-7, with TRBD1 as a possible D gene (6 bases). This CDR3 comprises 10 residues. V was pared by 5 bases and J by 6 bases, with 8 bases between. Germline V gene data show CDR1 as DFQATT and CDR2 as SNEGSKA (reference sequence). CDR3 in amino acids: CSAGTREQYF. CDR3 in DNA: TGCAGTGCTGGGACACGCGAGCAGTACTTC.

This clone occurred once. The CDR3 loop is CASSERGTLNTEAFF. The DNA of the CDR3 is TGTGCCAGCAGTGAGCGGGGAACCCTGAACACTGAAGCTTTCTTT. This sequence joins TRBV6-1 and TRBJ1-1; D ambiguous. Germline lookup yields CDR1 MNHNS and CDR2 SASEGT. Between the trimmed V and J ends, which lost 3 bases and 0 bases, there was a span of 11 bases. This CDR3 region has 15 residues.

V usage is TRBV5-1 and J usage is TRBJ1-2, with unresolved D. This CDR3 is 14 amino acids long. In germline, CDR1 is SGHRS, CDR2 YFSETQ. The V and J ends lost 0 bases and 2 bases respectively, with 8 bases between them. In DNA, the CDR3 is TGCGCCAGCAGCTTGGGGTCGGAGAACTATGGCTACACCTTC. Translated: CASSLGSENYGYTF.

This sequence joins TRBV27 and TRBJ2-1, with 7 bases aligning to TRBD2. CDR1 and CDR2 (germline): MNHEY, SMNVEV (reference sequence). The CDR3 consists of 15 residues. V lost 3 bases, J lost 8 bases, and 10 bases stayed unmatched. The DNA of the CDR3 is TGTGCCAGCAGTTTTCGGGAGGCCATTATTGATGAGCAGTTCTTC. It yields the protein CASSFREAIIDEQFF.

This rearrangement joins TRBV5-1 to TRBJ1-4; no reliable D call. Trimming took off 0 bases at V and 0 bases at J, with 9 bases between the two ends. In germline, CDR1 is SGHRS, CDR2 YFSETQ. This CDR3 is built from 16 residues. The CDR3 DNA reads TGCGCCAGCAGCTTGGTCCCGACTTCAACTAATGAAAAACTGTTTTTT. It encodes CASSLVPTSTNEKLFF.

V is TRBV7-6 and J is TRBJ2-1; D is possibly TRBD1 (6 bases). Germline V lookup: CDR1 SGHVS, CDR2 FNYEAQ. Trimming pared 1 base from V and 4 bases from J, leaving 14 bases between. CDR3 length: 16 amino acids. The CDR3 DNA reads TGTGCCAGCAGCTTAGTTGGGGGCGCGGGTTACAATGAGCAGTTCTTC. It is translated as CASSLVGGAGYNEQFF.

This sequence joins TRBV30 and TRBJ1-5; TRBD1 aligns across 10 bases. The length of the CDR3 is 13 residues. Per germline, CDR1 GTSNPN and CDR2 SVGIG (reference sequence). The trim removed 1 base at V and 8 bases at J, leaving 2 bases unmatched. The CDR3 loop reads CAWSGGTGEPQHF. CDR3 sequence (DNA): TGTGCCTGGAGTGGCGGGACAGGGGAGCCCCAGCATTTT.

The chain recombines TRBV6-5 with TRBJ1-1, with D maybe TRBD1 (6 bases). Germline assignment: CDR1 MNHEY and CDR2 SVGAGI. This CDR3 has 14 residues. V was clipped by 2 bases and J by 7 bases, with 14 bases between them. Written as DNA, the CDR3 is TGTGCCAGCAGTTACCGGGGGGCGGGCGGTGAAGCTTTCTTT. Amino acids: CASSYRGAGGEAFF.

V is TRBV7-9 and J is TRBJ2-3; D is ambiguous. Germline CDR1 and CDR2: SEHNR and FQNEAQ (reference sequence). V was shortened by 5 bases and J by 6 bases, with 12 bases between the two germline ends. The CDR3 extends over 13 amino acids. CDR3 amino acids: CASSPRGPDTQYF. DNA of the CDR3: TGTGCCAGCAGCCCCCGAGGTCCGGATACGCAGTATTTT.

This clone has only one observation. V usage is TRBV18 and J usage is TRBJ2-1; 13 nucleotides align to TRBD2. The CDR3 covers 21 residues. V shed 3 bases, J shed 2 bases, and the junction held 16 bases outside the gene matches. The V gene's germline CDR1 is KGHSH and CDR2 LQKENI. The chain's CDR3 is CASSPYTVGLAGARTYNEQFF. Here the CDR3 DNA reads TGTGCCAGCTCACCTTACACCGTCGGACTAGCGGGAGCCAGGACCTACAATGAGCAGTTCTTC.

The V and J genes are TRBV7-6 and TRBJ2-1; 11 nucleotides line up with TRBD2. From germline, CDR1 is SGHVS and CDR2 FNYEAQ. This CDR3 contains 15 residues. V was pared by 5 bases and J by 7 bases, with 7 bases of the junction left unmatched. The CDR3 protein is CASSPVAGGPNEQFF. DNA of the CDR3: TGTGCCAGCAGCCCCGTAGCGGGGGGGCCGAATGAGCAGTTCTTC.

The chain carries TRBV9 and TRBJ1-3; 10 nucleotides line up with TRBD1. J lost 0 bases, V lost 3 bases, and 0 bases had no gene match. CDR1 and CDR2 (germline): SGDLS, YYNGEE. The CDR3 runs 15 residues. The CDR3 coding sequence is TGTGCCAGCAGCGGGACAGGGGGCTCTGGAAACACCATATATTTT. Protein product: CASSGTGGSGNTIYF.

The chain recombines TRBV4-1 with TRBJ2-2; 10 nucleotides match TRBD2. The CDR3 runs to 16 residues. From germline, CDR1 is MGHRA and CDR2 YSYEKL. Trimming took 0 bases from V and 3 from J; bases not matched to a gene: 1. This CDR3 is CASSQELAGYTGELFF. The DNA for the CDR3 is TGCGCCAGCAGCCAAGAACTAGCGGGGTACACCGGGGAGCTGTTTTTT.

V and J are TRBV10-3 and TRBJ2-3, with 9 bases that match TRBD2. The CDR3 totals 14 residues. V was pared by 4 bases and J by 6 bases, with 5 bases of the junction left unmatched. Germline CDR1 is ENHRY and CDR2 is SYGVKD. The CDR3 loop reads CAISGAGGRDTQYF. The CDR3 nucleotides read TGTGCCATCAGTGGAGCGGGAGGCCGGGATACGCAGTATTTT.

This chain links TRBV5-1 with TRBJ1-2; maybe TRBD1 (6 bases). CDR3 length: 17 residues. CDR1 is SGHRS, CDR2 YFSETQ, per germline. V was trimmed by 4 bases and J by 0 bases, leaving 19 bases between them. CDR3 protein: CASSQGPSGLSNYGYTF. Here the CDR3 DNA reads TGCGCCAGCAGCCAGGGGCCCTCAGGGCTTTCTAACTATGGCTACACCTTC.

The chain joins TRBV14 to TRBJ2-7; 14 bases fit TRBD2. With 4 bases clipped from V and 3 bases from J, the junction kept 5 bases outside the gene matches. There are 16 residues in the CDR3. Germline V gene data show CDR1 as SGHDN and CDR2 as FVKESK. The CDR3 spells CASSRGTSGGLYEQYF. Written as DNA, the CDR3 is TGTGCCAGCAGCCGTGGGACTAGCGGGGGACTCTACGAGCAGTACTTC.

Concerning this clone: Different DNA sequences within this sample yield the same CDR3. The chain couples TRBV14 to TRBJ2-3; 12 nucleotides agree with TRBD2. Trimming removed 4 bases from V and 2 bases from J; junction bases left unmatched: 4. The CDR3 totals 16 residues. The germline V gene has CDR1 SGHDN and CDR2 FVKESK. In DNA form, the CDR3 reads TGTGCCAGCAGCCCACGACTAGCGGGGGCCACAGATACGCAGTATTTT. Its protein is CASSPRLAGATDTQYF. The full variable domain, rest sourced from reference TRBV14 and TRBJ2-3, is EAGVTQFPSHSVIEKGQTVTLRCDPISGHDNLYWYRRVMGKEIKFLLHFVKESKQDESGMPNNRFLAERTGGTYSTLKVQPAELEDSGVYFCASSPRLAGATDTQYFGPGTRLTVL.

The J gene is TRBJ2-3, the V gene TRBV2; D unresolved. CDR1 and CDR2 from the germline V gene are SNHLY and FYNNEI. Trimming took off 8 bases at V and 2 bases at J, with 20 bases between the two ends. The CDR3 sequence is 16 residues long. CDR3 sequence (DNA): TGTGCCAGCTCCCCATCCGGTGCGCGTGCCACAGATACGCAGTATTTT. Its protein is CASSPSGARATDTQYF.

The chain links TRBV7-8 to TRBJ2-1, with 9 bases that match TRBD2. The junction had 7 bases not matched to a gene; V was cut back by 4 bases and J by 9 bases. CDR3 size: 14 residues. Looked up from germline, CDR1 is SGHVS and CDR2 is FQNEAQ. CDR3 DNA: TGTGCCAGCAGCTGGCGGACTAGCGAGGGTGAGCAGTTCTTC. Translation gives CASSWRTSEGEQFF.

This clone was observed a single time. The V call is TRBV28, the J call TRBJ2-7; TRBD2 matches 8 bases. V trimming: 6 bases; J trimming: 5 bases; junction bases outside the gene matches: 9. The CDR3 consists of 14 residues. From germline, CDR1 is MDHEN and CDR2 SYDVKM. CDR3 protein: CASRSLGLADEQYF. CDR3 DNA sequence: TGTGCCAGCAGGAGCCTTGGACTAGCTGACGAGCAGTACTTC.

The chain has TRBV27 and TRBJ1-1, with 9 bases aligning to TRBD1. CDR1 and CDR2 (germline): MNHEY, SMNVEV (reference sequence). The CDR3 extends over 14 amino acids. The J segment lost 8 bases and the V segment lost 4 bases, leaving 8 bases of the junction unmatched. The CDR3 sequence is CASSSGQGYGEAFF. CDR3 in DNA: TGTGCCAGCAGTTCCGGACAGGGGTACGGGGAAGCTTTCTTT.

The V call is TRBV18, the J call TRBJ2-2, with D maybe TRBD1 (6 bases). Germline V CDR1 and CDR2: KGHSH, LQKENI. V was cut by 5 bases and J by 0 bases, with 13 bases left in between. CDR3 length: 16 residues. Written as DNA, the CDR3 is TGTGCCAGCTCATCAACCGACAGGCCGAACACCGGGGAGCTGTTTTTT. It is translated as CASSSTDRPNTGELFF.

This clone was recorded only once. The V gene is TRBV29-1, the J gene TRBJ2-7; D not resolved. V lost 5 bases, J lost 7 bases, and 9 bases lay in between. Germline CDR1 SQVTM, CDR2 ANQGSEA. The CDR3 has 10 amino acids. The CDR3 is CSVISEEQYF. The CDR3 DNA reads as TGCAGCGTTATTTCCGAGGAGCAGTACTTC.

This chain links TRBV5-1 with TRBJ2-5, with D tentatively TRBD2 (5 bases). Germline V gene sequence: CDR1 SGHRS, CDR2 YFSETQ. The ends were cut back, 4 bases at V and 1 base at J, with 14 bases in the middle. The CDR3 loop spans 15 amino acids. CDR3 DNA sequence: TGCGCCAGCAGCCTGGAACCTGGACTCCAAGAGACCCAGTACTTC. It translates to CASSLEPGLQETQYF.